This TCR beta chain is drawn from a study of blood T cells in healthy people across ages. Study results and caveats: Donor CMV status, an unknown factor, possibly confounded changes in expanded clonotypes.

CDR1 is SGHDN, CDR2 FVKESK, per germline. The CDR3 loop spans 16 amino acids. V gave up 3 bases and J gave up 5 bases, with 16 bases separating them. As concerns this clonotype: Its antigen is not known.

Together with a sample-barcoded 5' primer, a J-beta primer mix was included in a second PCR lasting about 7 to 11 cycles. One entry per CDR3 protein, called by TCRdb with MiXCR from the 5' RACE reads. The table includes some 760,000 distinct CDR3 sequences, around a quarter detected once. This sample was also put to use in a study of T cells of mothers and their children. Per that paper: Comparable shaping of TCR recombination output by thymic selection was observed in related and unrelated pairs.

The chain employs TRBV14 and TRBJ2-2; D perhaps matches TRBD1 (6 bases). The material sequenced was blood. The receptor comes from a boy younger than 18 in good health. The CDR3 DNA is TGTGCCAGCAGCCACCGGGGCAGGGGCGGAACCGGGGAGCTGTTTTTT. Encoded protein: CASSHRGRGGTGELFF.